A single sample is the source of the 30 T cell receptor beta chains below, sequenced in a study of blood T cell repertoires in COVID-19. The protocol was immunoSEQ multiplex PCR, while the TCRdb copy is restricted to in-frame clones and leaves out a portion. The data hold approximately 210,000 clones, with roughly four fifths observed a single time. The sequencing input was peripheral blood. All receptors derive from a woman aged 35 to 49 with acute or convalescent COVID-19.

The chain joins TRBV6-4 to TRBJ1-5; TRBD1 agrees at 10 bases. The CDR3 length is 15 residues. Looked up from germline, CDR1 is MRHNA and CDR2 is SNTAGT. V gave up 5 bases and J gave up 3 bases; unmatched junction bases: 4. In nucleotides, the CDR3 is TGTGCCAGCAGTCCCGGGACAGGGGACAATCAGCCCCAGCATTTT. This sequence encodes CASSPGTGDNQPQHF.

V gene TRBV5-6 combines with J gene TRBJ2-2, with 8 nucleotides matching TRBD1. This CDR3 contains 15 residues. V gave up 4 bases and J gave up 4 bases; unmatched junction bases: 6. From germline, CDR1 is SGHDT and CDR2 YYEEEE. Written as DNA, the CDR3 is TGTGCCAGCAGCCCCGGGACAGGAGGCACCGGGGAGCTGTTTTTT. Translated, it gives CASSPGTGGTGELFF.

V usage is TRBV4-2 and J usage is TRBJ2-1; a possible D gene is TRBD1 (6 bases). V gave up 2 bases and J gave up 8 bases, with 7 bases separating them. Germline-derived CDR1 and CDR2 are LGHNA and YNFKEQ. The length of the CDR3 is 12 residues. CDR3 sequence: CASSQYRDEQFF. The CDR3 bases are TGTGCCAGCAGCCAATACAGGGATGAGCAGTTCTTC.

The V call is TRBV12-3 or TRBV12-4, the J call TRBJ2-3; TRBD2 agrees at 7 bases. V was pared by 5 bases and J by 5 bases, with 4 bases of the junction left unmatched. The CDR3 length is 13 residues. CDR3 DNA sequence: TGTGCCAGCAGTATTGCGGGAGAAGATACGCAGTATTTT. Translated, it gives CASSIAGEDTQYF.

The chain is built from TRBV13 and TRBJ2-7; D gene unclear. Trimming took off 6 bases at V and 5 bases at J, with 11 bases between the two ends. From germline, CDR1 is PRHDT and CDR2 FYEKMQ (reference sequence). The length of the CDR3 is 12 residues. For the CDR3, the DNA is TGTGCCAGCAGTCGAGACACGGACGAGCAGTACTTC. Translating it yields CASSRDTDEQYF.

V gene TRBV21-1 combines with J gene TRBJ1-6; TRBD1, as called in the table, went unchecked against the DNA. TRBV21-1 is a pseudogene. There are 17 residues in the CDR3. CDR3 DNA sequence: TGTGCCAGCAGCAAAGACAAGGACAGCTCCTATAATTCACCCCTCCACTTT. It specifies CASSKDKDSSYNSPLHF.

The CDR3 region is CASSAGGSGKLFF. Written as DNA, the CDR3 is TGTGCCAGCAGTGCAGGGGGGAGCGGAAAACTGTTTTTT. The rearrangement joins TRBV9 to TRBJ1-4, with TRBD1 matching over 7 bases. The germline V gene encodes CDR1 SGDLS and CDR2 YYNGEE. The CDR3 sequence is 13 residues long. J gave up 10 bases and V 5 bases, and 8 bases lay outside the gene matches.

This sequence joins TRBV19 and TRBJ2-7, with 7 nucleotides matching TRBD1. Germline V gene lookup returns CDR1 LNHDA and CDR2 SQIVND (reference sequence). The CDR3 is made up of 14 amino acids. Trimming took 5 bases from V and 9 from J; bases not matched to a gene: 13. The CDR3 here is CASSSRQGREVQYF. The CDR3 region has the DNA TGTGCCAGTAGTTCAAGACAGGGTCGAGAAGTGCAGTACTTC.

This clone was counted between two and nine times. The sample has other DNA sequences that encode this CDR3 too. The V call is TRBV2, the J call TRBJ1-2; 10 bases line up with TRBD1. In germline, CDR1 is SNHLY, CDR2 FYNNEI. J gave up 2 bases and V 5 bases, and 2 bases lay outside the gene matches. This CDR3 comprises 14 residues. The CDR3: CASSRQGANYGYTF. CDR3 DNA: TGTGCCAGCAGTCGACAGGGGGCGAACTATGGCTACACCTTC.

The rearrangement uses TRBV14 and TRBJ2-1, with D tentatively TRBD2 (6 bases). The germline V and J ends were trimmed by 4 bases and 5 bases, with 15 bases remaining between them. The CDR3 is made up of 15 amino acids. Germline-derived CDR1 and CDR2 are SGHDN and FVKESK. CDR3 bases: TGTGCCAGCAGCCGCGGGGAGACTAGGAACAATGAGCAGTTCTTC. It translates to CASSRGETRNNEQFF. The whole variable domain, remainder taken from reference TRBV14 and TRBJ2-1, is EAGVTQFPSHSVIEKGQTVTLRCDPISGHDNLYWYRRVMGKEIKFLLHFVKESKQDESGMPNNRFLAERTGGTYSTLKVQPAELEDSGVYFCASSRGETRNNEQFFGPGTRLTVL.

This rearrangement joins TRBV4-3 to TRBJ1-4, with TRBD1 matching over 8 bases. The CDR3 is made up of 15 amino acids. Germline V gene data show CDR1 as LGHNA and CDR2 as YSLEER. Trimming took 4 bases from V and 2 from J; bases not matched to a gene: 3. The chain's CDR3 is CASSPRTGTNEKLFF. CDR3 nucleotides: TGCGCCAGCAGCCCCCGGACAGGGACTAATGAAAAACTGTTTTTT.

The chain has TRBV27 and TRBJ2-7; 7 positions agree with TRBD1. The germline gives CDR1 MNHEY, CDR2 SMNVEV (reference sequence). With V trimmed by 2 bases and J by 2 bases, 12 bases remained unmatched. This CDR3 spans 17 amino acids. CDR3 in amino acids: CASSLIHQAGGTYEQYF. In nucleotides, the CDR3 is TGTGCCAGCAGTTTAATCCACCAGGCAGGGGGAACCTACGAGCAGTACTTC.

This clone was counted only a few times. V is TRBV14 and J is TRBJ1-2, with TRBD1 as a possible D gene (6 bases). The CDR3 has 15 amino acids. The germline gives CDR1 SGHDN, CDR2 FVKESK. V lost 1 base and J lost 2, with 11 bases in between. The CDR3 DNA is TGTGCCAGCAGCCAAGGGGGGCTTGGAAACTATGGCTACACCTTC. Its protein product is CASSQGGLGNYGYTF.

V usage is TRBV27 and J usage is TRBJ2-7; a possible D gene is TRBD2 (6 bases). The V gene lost 3 bases and the J gene lost 7 bases, with 16 bases spanning the gap. Germline CDR1 MNHEY, CDR2 SMNVEV (reference sequence). This CDR3 is built from 14 residues. The DNA of the CDR3 is TGTGCCAGCAGTTTGGCGGGACTCCCAAGGGAGCAGTACTTC. Translated, it gives CASSLAGLPREQYF.

This chain uses TRBV2 with TRBJ1-2; 10 bases match TRBD1. The CDR3 loop spans 16 amino acids. Unmatched junction bases numbered 6, after V lost 5 bases and J lost 0 bases. The V gene's germline CDR1 is SNHLY and CDR2 FYNNEI. The CDR3: CASSTGTGATNYGYTF. CDR3 nucleotides: TGTGCCAGCAGTACCGGGACAGGGGCAACTAACTATGGCTACACCTTC.

The chain links TRBV6-6 to TRBJ2-3; D is possibly TRBD2 (6 bases). V dropped 2 bases and J dropped 6 bases, with 15 bases sitting between them. Per germline, CDR1 MNHNY and CDR2 SVGAGI (reference sequence). The CDR3 covers 15 residues. For the CDR3, the DNA is TGTGCCAGCAGTTACGGGCGGGACTTGCTCGATACGCAGTATTTT. It translates to CASSYGRDLLDTQYF.

This chain uses TRBV7-8 with TRBJ2-1, with D perhaps matching TRBD2 (6 bases). V lost 7 bases to trimming and J lost 7 bases, with 17 bases between them. Germline loops: CDR1 SGHVS, CDR2 FQNEAQ. The CDR3 length is 14 residues. The CDR3 reads CASNEAGTGNEQFF. The DNA of the CDR3 is TGTGCCAGCAACGAAGCGGGTACGGGGAATGAGCAGTTCTTC.

This sequence joins TRBV14 and TRBJ1-6; no firm D call. The CDR3 has 17 amino acids. Per the germline V gene, CDR1 is SGHDN and CDR2 is FVKESK. Deletions cut 3 bases from V and 0 bases from J, with 12 bases between. The CDR3 region is CASSHIVRASYNSPLHF. The CDR3 DNA reads TGTGCCAGCAGCCACATAGTGCGAGCCTCCTATAATTCACCCCTCCACTTT. The full variable domain, rest sourced from reference TRBV14 and TRBJ1-6, is EAGVTQFPSHSVIEKGQTVTLRCDPISGHDNLYWYRRVMGKEIKFLLHFVKESKQDESGMPNNRFLAERTGGTYSTLKVQPAELEDSGVYFCASSHIVRASYNSPLHFGNGTRLTVT.

The chain has TRBV11-2 and TRBJ2-1; 8 positions match TRBD1. CDR1 is SGHAT, CDR2 FQNNGV, per germline. J gave up 4 bases and V 5 bases, and 7 bases lay outside the gene matches. The CDR3 consists of 15 residues. CDR3 protein: CASSLGQGSYNEQFF. DNA of the CDR3: TGTGCCAGCAGCCTAGGACAGGGTTCGTACAATGAGCAGTTCTTC.

The genes are TRBV5-8 and TRBJ2-5; D is possibly TRBD2 (6 bases). V shed 3 bases and J shed 4 bases, with 10 bases lying between them. CDR3 length: 13 amino acids. The germline gives CDR1 SGHTS, CDR2 YDEGEE. CDR3 nucleotides: TGTGCCAGCAGCTACCTAGCGACAGAGACCCAGTACTTC. It yields the protein CASSYLATETQYF. The entire variable domain, with the rest obtained from reference TRBV5-8 and TRBJ2-5, is as follows: EAGVTQSPTHLIKTRGQQATLRCSPISGHTSVYWYQQALGLGLQFLLWYDEGEERNRGNFPPRFSGRQFPNYSSELNVNALELEDSALYLCASSYLATETQYFGPGTRLLVL.

The rearrangement joins TRBV6-5 to TRBJ2-7; the match to TRBD2 covers 10 bases. The ends lost 6 bases at V and 2 bases at J; junction bases unmatched: 4. CDR1 is MNHEY, CDR2 SVGAGI, per germline. The CDR3 has 14 amino acids. CDR3 loop: CASRKREGPYEQYF. CDR3 DNA: TGTGCCAGCAGGAAGCGGGAGGGCCCCTACGAGCAGTACTTC.

The chain combines TRBV29-1 with TRBJ2-1, with D perhaps matching TRBD2 (5 bases). The germline CDR1 and CDR2 sequences are SQVTM and ANQGSEA. V was cut by 5 bases and J by 6 bases, with 20 bases left in between. This CDR3 contains 15 residues. CDR3: CSVPRVYGKGNEQFF. The CDR3 DNA reads TGCAGCGTTCCAAGGGTTTACGGGAAAGGCAATGAGCAGTTCTTC.

The rearrangement links TRBV4-2 to TRBJ1-1, with D possibly matching TRBD1 (5 bases). The V end lost 4 bases, the J end lost 2 bases, and 14 bases lay between the germline ends. Germline values: CDR1 LGHNA, CDR2 YNFKEQ. This CDR3 region has 15 residues. The CDR3: CASSPNRDSNTEAFF. The CDR3 nucleotides are TGTGCCAGCAGCCCCAACCGGGACTCAAACACTGAAGCTTTCTTT.

This clone was seen once. The chain has TRBV2 and TRBJ2-5; D possibly corresponds to TRBD2 (6 bases). Trimming pared 6 bases from V and 4 bases from J, leaving 21 bases between. The CDR3 has 16 amino acids. Germline CDR1 and CDR2: SNHLY and FYNNEI. This CDR3 is CASRTGIAVEGETQYF. The CDR3 DNA is TGTGCCAGCAGGACGGGGATAGCGGTGGAGGGAGAGACCCAGTACTTC.

CDR3 in DNA: TGTGCCAGCAGTTACCGGGCGGGTGTTGAGCAGTTCTTC. It encodes CASSYRAGVEQFF. The chain employs TRBV6-5 and TRBJ2-1, with D possibly TRBD2 on 5 matching bases. Deletions cut 2 bases from V and 9 bases from J, with 11 bases between. This CDR3 comprises 13 residues. Germline assignment: CDR1 MNHEY and CDR2 SVGAGI.

This clone was counted a few times. The rearrangement joins TRBV2 to TRBJ2-6; 9 nucleotides line up with TRBD1. The CDR3 consists of 17 residues. The germline CDR1 and CDR2 sequences are SNHLY and FYNNEI. The junction had 9 bases not matched to a gene; V was cut back by 6 bases and J by 3 bases. DNA of the CDR3: TGTGCCAGCAGGGGCGGGACAGGGTTAGGTGGGGCCAACGTCCTGACTTTC. Translated: CASRGGTGLGGANVLTF.

The J gene is TRBJ1-1, the V gene TRBV2; D is unclear. CDR1 and CDR2 from the germline V gene are SNHLY and FYNNEI. The CDR3 has 13 residues. Trimming left V 6 bases short and J 11 bases short, with 19 bases between. Here the CDR3 reads CASSRPGVDFAFF. The CDR3, as DNA: TGTGCCAGCAGCCGCCCCGGAGTGGATTTTGCTTTCTTT.

This clone has just a few counts. The rearrangement links TRBV6-5 to TRBJ2-5; weak D call: TRBD1 (6 bases). The CDR3 contains 14 residues. The germline V and J ends were trimmed by 8 bases and 4 bases, with 17 bases remaining between them. CDR1 and CDR2 from the germline V gene are MNHEY and SVGAGI. The chain's CDR3 is CASFGPDSGETQYF. In DNA form, the CDR3 reads TGTGCCAGCTTCGGTCCGGACAGTGGAGAGACCCAGTACTTC.

The chain joins TRBV18 to TRBJ2-3; 12 nucleotides line up with TRBD2. The CDR3 is made up of 19 amino acids. Germline assignment: CDR1 KGHSH and CDR2 LQKENI. Trimming took 1 base from V and 1 from J; bases not matched to a gene: 9. This chain's CDR3 is CASSPQFASGGARTDTQYF. CDR3 bases: TGTGCCAGCTCACCACAGTTCGCTAGCGGGGGGGCCCGCACAGATACGCAGTATTTT.

This rearrangement joins TRBV5-4 to TRBJ2-7; D is perhaps TRBD2 (5 bases). The CDR3 has 15 residues. Germline CDR1 and CDR2: SGHNT and YYREEE (reference sequence). Trimming cost V 4 bases and J 4 bases, with 18 bases left between them. As DNA, the CDR3 is TGTGCCAGCAGCCCCGAATATAGCGCTGATTACGAGCAGTACTTC. Protein: CASSPEYSADYEQYF.